This T cell receptor (beta chain) was captured by sequencing in a study of cytomegalovirus exposure and HLA in healthy donors. Profiling relied on immunoSEQ multiplex PCR, and the TCRdb table lists in-frame clones only, not all of them. Of 110,000 to 150,000 clones listed, almost 85% are singletons. This CDR3 is built from 14 residues. Trimming stripped 3 bases from V and 0 bases from J, with 9 bases between. CDR1 and CDR2 from the germline V gene are KGHSH and LQKENI. General study points: The dataset shows that most TCR sequences were rare, while some public TCRs occurred in many donors. Subsequent analysis showed first-cohort TCR clusters tending to co-occur in more than 90 validation repertoires. There were about 160 TCR beta chains listed as cytomegalovirus-associated.

With respect to this clone: No antigen is known for it.

Material for sequencing was PBMCs. The TCR sequence derives from a woman aged 30 to 39 in good health and CMV-seronegative. The chain employs TRBV18 and TRBJ2-7, with D perhaps TRBD2 (5 bases). The chain's CDR3 is CASSPLAASYEQYF. DNA of the CDR3: TGTGCCAGCTCACCTCTAGCTGCCTCCTACGAGCAGTACTTC.